This T cell receptor (beta chain) comes out of a study of blood T cells in healthy people across ages. For the study at large: In model experiments, template switching was able to capture about one barcoded beta molecule for every two T cells that were present.

Combining a sample-barcoded 5' primer with a J-beta primer mix, a second PCR ran for about 6 to 12 cycles. Each CDR3 protein is one row after TCRdb ran MiXCR on the 5' RACE reads. This sample carries 1.5 million to 1.9 million distinct CDR3 sequences, approximately 42% of them seen once, and the ten largest clones take around 4%. In regard to this clonotype: The antigen is unknown.

Findings of the study overall: Roughly linear declines in TCR beta diversity per million T cells occurred with age.

The CDR3 is 16 residues long. The germline CDR1 and CDR2 sequences are ENHRY and SYGVKD. The source material was blood. This clonotype originated in a woman aged 18-35 years in good health. The chain couples TRBV10-3 to TRBJ2-1, with 7 positions matching TRBD1. The DNA matches TRBJ2-7 better at its end, which makes the J call doubtful. The CDR3 DNA follows: TGTGCCATCAGGGACAAGGACAGGAGCTCCTACAATGAGCAGTACTTC. Encoded protein: CAIRDKDRSSYNEQYF.